These 6 T cell receptor beta chains originate from one sample sequenced in a study of CXCR3-negative and CXCR3-positive naive CD8 T cells. Overall study results and limits: The study found more hydrophobic TRB CDR3s in CXCR3-positive naive cells than in CXCR3-negative naive cells.

Their specific antigens are unknown. 5' RACE with UMI labels generated the TRB cDNA libraries. TCRdb derives one entry per CDR3 protein from the 5' RACE reads, leaving out DNA. This table holds 130,000 to 150,000 distinct CDR3 sequences. The sequencing sample was made of naive CXCR3+ CD8+ T cells from blood. Subset of the sample: CD45RO-CCR7+CD27+CD95- naive CD8+ T cells expressing CXCR3 (TNR3+). These receptor sequences come from a human donor in good health. Some clones in this sample may be carry-over from other donors' samples.

The rearrangement uses TRBV7-8 and TRBJ2-6; the TRBD1 assignment by TCRdb is unverifiable without DNA. CDR3 size: 16 residues. CDR1 and CDR2 (germline): SGHVS, FQNEAQ. CDR3: CASSLGTGFGANVLTF.

This chain joins TRBV12-3 or TRBV12-4 and TRBJ1-2; TCRdb outputs TRBD1, but without DNA this stays unchecked. This CDR3 comprises 12 residues. This CDR3 reads CASKRGLYGYTF.

The chain is built from TRBV7-8 and TRBJ2-5; TCRdb's D call of TRBD2 is untestable without DNA. CDR1 SGHVS and CDR2 FQNEAQ come from the germline V gene. The CDR3 has 13 amino acids. The CDR3 region is CASSTSRRETQYF.

The CDR3: CASSFGPDYGYTF. This chain links TRBV6-5 with TRBJ1-2. The CDR3 is 13 amino acids. Germline V gene data show CDR1 as MNHEY and CDR2 as SVGAGI.

This chain links TRBV7-9 with TRBJ2-7; without DNA, the TCRdb call of TRBD2 cannot be checked. There are 15 residues in the CDR3. Germline V gene lookup returns CDR1 SEHNR and CDR2 FQNEAQ (reference sequence). The CDR3 sequence: CASSERAGGFYEQYF.

The rearrangement uses TRBV29-1 and TRBJ2-7. Germline V gene sequence: CDR1 SQVTM, CDR2 ANQGSEA. The CDR3 has 13 residues. The CDR3 region is CSVEIGDSYEQYF.